This TCR beta chain was observed in a study of blood T cell repertoires in COVID-19. Allocation to cohorts depended on clinical history reported by the participants. The V segment lost 2 bases and the J segment 4 bases; nucleotides outside the gene matches: 9. CDR3 size: 17 residues. Germline-derived CDR1 and CDR2 are WNHNN and SYGVQD (reference sequence). TCRdb keeps only in-frame clones here, not all; method: immunoSEQ multiplex PCR. The sample consists of 300,000 to 400,000 clones, about 88% of them appearing once. The chain combines TRBV10-1 with TRBJ2-5, with 11 positions matching TRBD2. The origin of this receptor is a woman between 25 and 40 years old who had recovered from COVID-19. Sequencing input: PBMCs or T cells enriched from blood (not recorded which). The CDR3 sequence: CASSEPLTSGGGETQYF. Here the CDR3 DNA reads TGCGCCAGCAGTGAGCCCCTCACTAGCGGGGGAGGAGAGACCCAGTACTTC.